The 8 T cell receptor beta chains listed next were all sequenced from one sample in a study of fetal regulatory T cell absence and autoimmunity. Sequenced by immunoSEQ multiplex PCR; TCRdb stores in-frame clones only, minus some. Of some 46,000 clones listed, about 86% are singletons. Specimen: cord blood. These receptors were collected from a newborn boy with IPEX syndrome.

The gene calls are TRBV18 and TRBJ2-3; TRBD2 agrees at 11 bases. Unmatched junction bases numbered 1, after V lost 3 bases and J lost 2 bases. Germline CDR1 and CDR2: KGHSH and LQKENI. This CDR3 has 15 amino acids. The CDR3 DNA sequence: TGTGCCAGCTCACCTAGCGGGAGGGACACAGATACGCAGTATTTT. Translated, it gives CASSPSGRDTDTQYF.

This sequence joins TRBV7-9 and TRBJ2-2, with 11 bases aligning to TRBD2. CDR1 is SEHNR, CDR2 FQNEAQ, per germline (reference sequence). J lost 0 bases, V lost 6 bases, and 6 bases had no gene match. The CDR3 length is 17 residues. The chain's CDR3 is CASRPPGLAANTGELFF. CDR3 coding DNA: TGTGCCAGCAGACCACCGGGACTAGCGGCGAACACCGGGGAGCTGTTTTTT.

The chain is built from TRBV19 and TRBJ2-5, with TRBD2 as a possible D gene (6 bases). The CDR3 extends over 15 amino acids. The V gene's germline CDR1 is LNHDA and CDR2 SQIVND (reference sequence). The V end lost 5 bases, the J end lost 0 bases, and 13 bases lay between the germline ends. DNA for the CDR3: TGTGCCAGTAGTGGGGGGACCGGCTACCAAGAGACCCAGTACTTC. It specifies CASSGGTGYQETQYF.

CDR3 region: CASSQVMAGVGQETQYF. In DNA form, the CDR3 reads TGCGCCAGCAGCCAAGTGATGGCGGGGGTAGGGCAAGAGACCCAGTACTTC. V usage is TRBV4-3 and J usage is TRBJ2-5, with 7 bases fitting TRBD2. This CDR3 comprises 17 residues. V gave up 1 base and J gave up 2 bases; unmatched junction bases: 10. Looked up from germline, CDR1 is LGHNA and CDR2 is YSLEER.

The rearrangement links TRBV6-5 to TRBJ2-6; 9 bases are shared with TRBD2. J lost 4 bases, V lost 5 bases, and 3 bases had no gene match. The CDR3 contains 15 residues. Germline assignment: CDR1 MNHEY and CDR2 SVGAGI. The CDR3 sequence is CASSLSGRGANVLTF. CDR3 DNA sequence: TGTGCCAGCAGTCTTAGCGGGAGAGGGGCCAACGTCCTGACTTTC.

The chain carries TRBV2 and TRBJ2-3; 9 bases line up with TRBD2. The CDR3 extends over 19 amino acids. The trim removed 6 bases at V and 3 bases at J, leaving 19 bases unmatched. The germline CDR1 and CDR2 sequences are SNHLY and FYNNEI. CDR3 residues: CASSLHRDRAGGETDTQYF. The CDR3 DNA reads TGTGCCAGCAGCCTCCACAGGGACCGGGCGGGGGGGGAGACAGATACGCAGTATTTT.

V is TRBV2 and J is TRBJ1-5; the D is unclear. Germline values: CDR1 SNHLY, CDR2 FYNNEI. V was clipped by 11 bases and J by 3 bases, with 11 bases between them. The CDR3 extends over 12 amino acids. The CDR3 sequence: CACQGNNQPQHF. Written as DNA, the CDR3 is TGTGCCTGCCAAGGGAACAATCAGCCCCAGCATTTT.

The chain recombines TRBV7-2 with TRBJ2-5; 10 nucleotides agree with TRBD2. This CDR3 contains 16 residues. After removal of 2 bases from V and 5 bases from J, the junction contained 8 bases not matched to a gene. Germline V gene data show CDR1 as SGHTA and CDR2 as FQGNSA. The CDR3 bases are TGTGCCAGCAGCTTAAATAGCGGGGGGAAAAGGGAGACCCAGTACTTC. This codes for CASSLNSGGKRETQYF.